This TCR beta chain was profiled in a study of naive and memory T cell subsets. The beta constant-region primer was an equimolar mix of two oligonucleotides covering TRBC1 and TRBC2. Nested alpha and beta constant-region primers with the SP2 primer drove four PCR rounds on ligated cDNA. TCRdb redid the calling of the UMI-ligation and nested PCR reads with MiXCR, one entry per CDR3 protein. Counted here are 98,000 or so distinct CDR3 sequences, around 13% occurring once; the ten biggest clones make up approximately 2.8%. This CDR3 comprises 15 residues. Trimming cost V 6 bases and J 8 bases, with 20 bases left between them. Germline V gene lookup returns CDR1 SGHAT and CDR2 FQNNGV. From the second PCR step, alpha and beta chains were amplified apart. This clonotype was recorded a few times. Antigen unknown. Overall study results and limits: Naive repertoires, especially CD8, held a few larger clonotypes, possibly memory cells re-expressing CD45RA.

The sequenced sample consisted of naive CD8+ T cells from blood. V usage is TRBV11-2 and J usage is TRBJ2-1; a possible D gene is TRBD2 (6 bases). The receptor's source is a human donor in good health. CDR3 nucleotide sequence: TGTGCCAGCAGTACCTCGGGACGGGAGAGGTATGAGCAGTTCTTC. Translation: CASSTSGRERYEQFF.